The clone carrying this T cell receptor (beta chain) has just one count. Its antigen is undetermined. This sample is part of a study of cytomegalovirus exposure and HLA in healthy donors. Study-level findings and limits: The study flagged approximately 180 TCR beta chains as cytomegalovirus-associated.

Use of 60 Vbeta and 13 Jbeta primers characterized the PCR. Only in-frame clones appear in the TCRdb table, and some are missing; sequencing was by immunoSEQ multiplex PCR. The sample includes some 170,000 clones, around three quarters of them seen just once. Per the germline V gene, CDR1 is GTSNPN and CDR2 is SVGIG (reference sequence). Between the trimmed V and J ends, which lost 4 bases and 1 base, there was a span of 7 bases. This CDR3 contains 12 residues. The chain uses TRBV30 and TRBJ1-2; no definite D call. The source is a man in his forties in good health and CMV-seronegative. Sequencing input: PBMCs. The CDR3, as DNA: TGTGCCTGGACAGGAAATAACTATGGCTACACCTTC. Amino acids: CAWTGNNYGYTF. Together with reference TRBV30 and TRBJ1-2, the CDR3 gives the full variable domain: SQTIHQWPATLVQPVGSPLSLECTVEGTSNPNLYWYRQAAGRGLQLLFYSVGIGQISSEVPQNLSASRPQDRQFILSSKKLLLSDSGFYLCAWTGNNYGYTFGSGTRLTVV.